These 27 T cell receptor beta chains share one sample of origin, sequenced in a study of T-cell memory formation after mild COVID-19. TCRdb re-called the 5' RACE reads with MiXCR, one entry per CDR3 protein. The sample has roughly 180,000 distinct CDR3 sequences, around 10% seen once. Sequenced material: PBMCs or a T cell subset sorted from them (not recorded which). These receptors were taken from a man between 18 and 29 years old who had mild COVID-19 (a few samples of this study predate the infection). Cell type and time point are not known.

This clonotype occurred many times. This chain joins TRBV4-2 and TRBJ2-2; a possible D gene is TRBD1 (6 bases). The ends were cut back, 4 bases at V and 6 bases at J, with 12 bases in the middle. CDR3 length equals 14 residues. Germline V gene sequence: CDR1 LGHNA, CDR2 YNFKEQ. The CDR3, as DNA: TGTGCCAGCAGCCCTCAAGGGGGACCCGGGGAGCTGTTTTTT. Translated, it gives CASSPQGGPGELFF.

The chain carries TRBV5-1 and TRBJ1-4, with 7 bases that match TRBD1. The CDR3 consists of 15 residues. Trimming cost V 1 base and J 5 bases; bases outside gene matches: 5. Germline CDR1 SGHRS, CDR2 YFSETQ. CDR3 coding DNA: TGCGCCAGCAGCTTGAGGGGGCTCTCCAATGAAAAACTGTTTTTT. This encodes CASSLRGLSNEKLFF. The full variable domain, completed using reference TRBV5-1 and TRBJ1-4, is KAGVTQTPRYLIKTRGQQVTLSCSPISGHRSVSWYQQTPGQGLQFLFEYFSETQRNKGNFPGRFSGRQFSNSRSEMNVSTLELGDSALYLCASSLRGLSNEKLFFGSGTQLSVL.

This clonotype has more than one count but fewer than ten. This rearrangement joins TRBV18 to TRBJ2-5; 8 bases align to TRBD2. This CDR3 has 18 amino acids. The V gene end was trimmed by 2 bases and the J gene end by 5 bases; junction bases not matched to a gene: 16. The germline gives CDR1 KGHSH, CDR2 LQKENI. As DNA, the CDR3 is TGTGCCAGCTCACCATCAGCGGGGGCCACCTGGTATAGTGAGACCCAGTACTTC. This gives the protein CASSPSAGATWYSETQYF.

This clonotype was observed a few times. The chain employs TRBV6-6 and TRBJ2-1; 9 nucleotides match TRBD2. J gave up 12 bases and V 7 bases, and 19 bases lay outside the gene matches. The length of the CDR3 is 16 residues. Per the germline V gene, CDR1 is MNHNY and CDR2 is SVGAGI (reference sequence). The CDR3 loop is CASTLFSGGQPIGQFF. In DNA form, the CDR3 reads TGTGCCAGCACCTTATTTAGCGGGGGACAACCCATTGGGCAGTTCTTC.

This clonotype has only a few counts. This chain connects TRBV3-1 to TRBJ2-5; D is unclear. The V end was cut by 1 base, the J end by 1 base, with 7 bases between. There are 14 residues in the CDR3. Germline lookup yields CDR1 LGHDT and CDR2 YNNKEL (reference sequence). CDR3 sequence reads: CASSQANGQETQYF. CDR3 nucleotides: TGTGCCAGCAGCCAAGCTAACGGCCAAGAGACCCAGTACTTC.

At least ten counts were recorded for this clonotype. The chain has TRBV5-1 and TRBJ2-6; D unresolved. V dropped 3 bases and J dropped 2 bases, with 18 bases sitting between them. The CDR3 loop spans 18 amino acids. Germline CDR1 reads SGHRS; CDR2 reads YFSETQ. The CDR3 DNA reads TGCGCCAGCAGCTGGATGAATAGTATGGGCCCTGGGGCCAACGTCCTGACTTTC. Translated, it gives CASSWMNSMGPGANVLTF.

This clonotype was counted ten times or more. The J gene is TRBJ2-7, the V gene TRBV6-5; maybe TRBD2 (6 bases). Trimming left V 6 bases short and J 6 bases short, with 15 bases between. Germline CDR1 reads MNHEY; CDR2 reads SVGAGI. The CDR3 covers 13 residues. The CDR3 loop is CASSSFLGGEQYV. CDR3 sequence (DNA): TGTGCCAGCAGCTCGTTTTTGGGGGGCGAGCAGTACGTC.

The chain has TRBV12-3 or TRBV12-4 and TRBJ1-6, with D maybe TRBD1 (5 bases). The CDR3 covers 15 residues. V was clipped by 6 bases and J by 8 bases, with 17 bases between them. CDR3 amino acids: CASSAGGTVYSPLHF. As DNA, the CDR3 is TGTGCCAGCAGCGCAGGTGGGACGGTATATTCACCCCTCCACTTT.

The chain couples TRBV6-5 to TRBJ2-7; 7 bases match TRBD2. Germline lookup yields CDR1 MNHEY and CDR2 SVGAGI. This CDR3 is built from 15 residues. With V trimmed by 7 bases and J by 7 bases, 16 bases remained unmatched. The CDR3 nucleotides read TGTGCCAGCATCCGGTCCGAGGGGAGGGTGAGGGAGCAGTACTTC. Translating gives CASIRSEGRVREQYF.

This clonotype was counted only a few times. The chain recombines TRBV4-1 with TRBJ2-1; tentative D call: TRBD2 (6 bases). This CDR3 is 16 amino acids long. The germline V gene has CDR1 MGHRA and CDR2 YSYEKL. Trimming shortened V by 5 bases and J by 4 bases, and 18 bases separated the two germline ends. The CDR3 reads CASSFPDRGSYNEQFF. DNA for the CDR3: TGCGCCAGCAGCTTCCCGGACCGGGGGTCATACAATGAGCAGTTCTTC.

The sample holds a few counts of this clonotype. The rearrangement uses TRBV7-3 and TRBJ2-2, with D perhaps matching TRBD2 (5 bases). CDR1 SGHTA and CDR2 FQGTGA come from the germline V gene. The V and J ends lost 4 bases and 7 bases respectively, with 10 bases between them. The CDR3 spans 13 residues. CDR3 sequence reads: CASSSLGNGELFF. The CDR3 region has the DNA TGTGCCAGCAGCTCCCTCGGGAACGGGGAGCTGTTTTTT. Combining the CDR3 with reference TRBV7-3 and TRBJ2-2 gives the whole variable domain GAGVSQTPSNKVTEKGKYVELRCDPISGHTALYWYRQSLGQGPEFLIYFQGTGAADDSGLPNDRFFAVRPEGSVSTLKIQRTERGDSAVYLCASSSLGNGELFFGEGSRLTVL.

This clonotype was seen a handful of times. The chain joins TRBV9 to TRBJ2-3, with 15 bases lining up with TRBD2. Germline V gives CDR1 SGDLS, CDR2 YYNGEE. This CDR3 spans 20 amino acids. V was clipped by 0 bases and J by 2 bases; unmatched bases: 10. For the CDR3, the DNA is TGTGCCAGCAGCGTAGTGCCCACCGGGACTAGCGGGGGGCTCACAGATACGCAGTATTTT. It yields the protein CASSVVPTGTSGGLTDTQYF.

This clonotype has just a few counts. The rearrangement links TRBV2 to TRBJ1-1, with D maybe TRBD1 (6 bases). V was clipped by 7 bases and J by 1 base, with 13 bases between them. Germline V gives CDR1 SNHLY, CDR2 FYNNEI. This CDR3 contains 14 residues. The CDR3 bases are TGTGCCAGCAAAACAGGGATTACGAACACTGAAGCTTTCTTT. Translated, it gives CASKTGITNTEAFF.

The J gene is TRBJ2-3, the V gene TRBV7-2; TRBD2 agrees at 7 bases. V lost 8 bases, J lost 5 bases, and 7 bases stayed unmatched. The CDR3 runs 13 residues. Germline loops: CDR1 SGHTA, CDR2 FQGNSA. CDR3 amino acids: CASPLGGGDTQYF. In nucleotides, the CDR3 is TGTGCCAGCCCGTTGGGGGGGGGAGATACGCAGTATTTT.

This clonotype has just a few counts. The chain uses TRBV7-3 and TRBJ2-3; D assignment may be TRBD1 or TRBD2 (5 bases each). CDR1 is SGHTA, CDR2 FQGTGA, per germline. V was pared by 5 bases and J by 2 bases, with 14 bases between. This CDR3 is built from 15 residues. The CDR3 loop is CASSPGQALTDTQYF. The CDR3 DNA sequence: TGTGCCAGCAGCCCGGGGCAGGCCCTCACAGATACGCAGTATTTT.

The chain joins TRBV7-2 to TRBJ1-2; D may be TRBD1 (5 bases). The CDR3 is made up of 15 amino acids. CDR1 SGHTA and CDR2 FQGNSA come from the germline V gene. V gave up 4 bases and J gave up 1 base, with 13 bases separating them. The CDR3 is CASSSPHRSNYGYTF. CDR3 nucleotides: TGTGCCAGCAGCTCACCCCACAGGAGTAACTATGGCTACACCTTC.

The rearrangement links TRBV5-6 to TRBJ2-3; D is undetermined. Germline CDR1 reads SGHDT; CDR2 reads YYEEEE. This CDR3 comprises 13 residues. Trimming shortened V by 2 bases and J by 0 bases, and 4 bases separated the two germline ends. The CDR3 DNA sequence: TGTGCCAGCAGCTTTCTCAGCACAGATACGCAGTATTTT. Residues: CASSFLSTDTQYF. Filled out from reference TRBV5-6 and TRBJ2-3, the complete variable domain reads DAGVTQSPTHLIKTRGQQVTLRCSPKSGHDTVSWYQQALGQGPQFIFQYYEEEERQRGNFPDRFSGHQFPNYSSELNVNALLLGDSALYLCASSFLSTDTQYFGPGTRLTVL.

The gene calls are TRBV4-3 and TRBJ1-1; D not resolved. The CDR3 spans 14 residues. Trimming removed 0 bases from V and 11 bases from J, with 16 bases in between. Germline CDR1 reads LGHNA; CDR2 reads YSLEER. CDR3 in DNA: TGCGCCAGCAGCCAAGAAGCAGGACCTATGGTCGCTTTCTTT. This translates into CASSQEAGPMVAFF.

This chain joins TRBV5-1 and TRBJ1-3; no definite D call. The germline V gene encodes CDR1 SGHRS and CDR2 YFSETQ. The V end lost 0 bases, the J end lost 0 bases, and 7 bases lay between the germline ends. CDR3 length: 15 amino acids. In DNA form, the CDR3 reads TGCGCCAGCAGCTTGGATAGCTACTCTGGAAACACCATATATTTT. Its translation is CASSLDSYSGNTIYF.

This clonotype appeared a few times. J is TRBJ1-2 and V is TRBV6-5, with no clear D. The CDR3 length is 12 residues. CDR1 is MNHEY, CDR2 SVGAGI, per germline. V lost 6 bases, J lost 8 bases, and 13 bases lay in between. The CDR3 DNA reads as TGTGCCAGCAGGGTCGGGTTTGACGGCTACACCTTC. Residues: CASRVGFDGYTF.

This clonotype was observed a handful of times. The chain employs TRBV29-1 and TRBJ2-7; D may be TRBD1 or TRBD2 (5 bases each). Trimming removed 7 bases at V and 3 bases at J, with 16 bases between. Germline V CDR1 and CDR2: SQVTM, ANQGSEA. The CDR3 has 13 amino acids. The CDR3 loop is CSGGAGGGYEQYF. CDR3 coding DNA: TGCAGCGGTGGGGCCGGTGGGGGCTACGAGCAGTACTTC.

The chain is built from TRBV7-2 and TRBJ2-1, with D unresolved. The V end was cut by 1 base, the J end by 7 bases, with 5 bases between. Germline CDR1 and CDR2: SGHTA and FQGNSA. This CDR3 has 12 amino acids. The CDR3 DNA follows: TGTGCCAGCAGCTTAGTCCGGAATGAGCAGTTCTTC. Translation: CASSLVRNEQFF.

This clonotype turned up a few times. In nucleotides, the CDR3 is TGCAGTGCTAGCCCCGGGACTAGCGGTTCCTACGAGCAGTACTTC. Translated, it gives CSASPGTSGSYEQYF. V usage is TRBV20-1 and J usage is TRBJ2-7; TRBD2 agrees at 11 bases. This CDR3 comprises 15 residues. V lost 3 bases, J lost 1 base, and 5 bases stayed unmatched. CDR1 is DFQATT and CDR2 is SNEGSKA in the germline V gene (reference sequence).

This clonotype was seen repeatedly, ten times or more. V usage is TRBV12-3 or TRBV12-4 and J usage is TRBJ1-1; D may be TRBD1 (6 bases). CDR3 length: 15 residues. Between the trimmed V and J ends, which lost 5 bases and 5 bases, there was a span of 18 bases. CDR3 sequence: CASSSARGLRTEAFF. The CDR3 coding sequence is TGTGCCAGCAGTAGCGCGAGGGGGTTAAGGACTGAAGCTTTCTTT.

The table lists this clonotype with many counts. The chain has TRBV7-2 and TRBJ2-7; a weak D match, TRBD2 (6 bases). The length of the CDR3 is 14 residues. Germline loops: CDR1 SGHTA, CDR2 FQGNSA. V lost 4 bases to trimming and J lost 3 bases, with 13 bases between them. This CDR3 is CASSSQIGGYEQYF. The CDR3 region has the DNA TGTGCCAGCAGCTCACAGATCGGGGGCTACGAGCAGTACTTC.

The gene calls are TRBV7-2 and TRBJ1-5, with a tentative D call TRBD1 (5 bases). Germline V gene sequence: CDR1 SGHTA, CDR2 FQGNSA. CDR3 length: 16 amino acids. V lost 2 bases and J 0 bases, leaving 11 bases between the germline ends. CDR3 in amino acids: CASSLWTRGSNQPQHF. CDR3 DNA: TGTGCCAGCAGCTTATGGACAAGGGGTAGCAATCAGCCCCAGCATTTT.

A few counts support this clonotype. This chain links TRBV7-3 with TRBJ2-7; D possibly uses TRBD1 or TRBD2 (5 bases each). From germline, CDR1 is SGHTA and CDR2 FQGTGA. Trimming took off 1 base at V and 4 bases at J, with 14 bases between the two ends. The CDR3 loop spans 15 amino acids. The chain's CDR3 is CASSLRPGAEYEQYF. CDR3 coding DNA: TGTGCCAGCAGCTTAAGGCCCGGGGCGGAGTACGAGCAGTACTTC.